The 2 T cell receptor beta chains below come from one sample, sequenced in a study of T cells in localized non-small cell lung cancer. TCRdb's table, derived via immunoSEQ multiplex PCR, lists solely in-frame clones and lacks some. The sample shows around 26,000 clones, approximately 89% of them seen only once. This material consisted of peripheral blood mononuclear cells, taken before any cancer treatment. The receptors come from a woman aged 40-69 years with stage III lung adenocarcinoma.

The chain joins TRBV7-2 to TRBJ1-3; no clear D. Germline V gives CDR1 SGHTA, CDR2 FQGNSA. The V end was cut by 2 bases, the J end by 3 bases, with 14 bases between. This CDR3 contains 16 residues. The DNA for the CDR3 is TGTGCCAGCAGCTTAACTTCTGGCCTGAATGGAAACACCATATATTTT. This translates into CASSLTSGLNGNTIYF.

The chain employs TRBV6-1 and TRBJ2-7, with D maybe TRBD2 (6 bases). V was clipped by 0 bases and J by 4 bases, with 16 bases between them. The CDR3 runs 16 residues. From germline, CDR1 is MNHNS and CDR2 SASEGT. CDR3 DNA sequence: TGTGCCAGCAGTGAAGCCTCAACCGCGGGGAGTTACGAGCAGTACTTC. This translates into CASSEASTAGSYEQYF.